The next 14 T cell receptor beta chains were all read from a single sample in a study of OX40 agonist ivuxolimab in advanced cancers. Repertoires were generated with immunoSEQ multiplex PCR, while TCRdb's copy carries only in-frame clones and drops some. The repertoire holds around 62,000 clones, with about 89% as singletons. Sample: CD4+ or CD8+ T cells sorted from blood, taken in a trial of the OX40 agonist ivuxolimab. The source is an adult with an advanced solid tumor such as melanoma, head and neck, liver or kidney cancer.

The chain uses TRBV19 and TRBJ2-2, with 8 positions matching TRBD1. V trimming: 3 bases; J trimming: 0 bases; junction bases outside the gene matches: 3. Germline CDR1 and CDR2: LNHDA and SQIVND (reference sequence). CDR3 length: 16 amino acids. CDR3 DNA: TGTGCCAGTAGTATCCCGACAGGGGCGAACACCGGGGAGCTGTTTTTT. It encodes CASSIPTGANTGELFF.

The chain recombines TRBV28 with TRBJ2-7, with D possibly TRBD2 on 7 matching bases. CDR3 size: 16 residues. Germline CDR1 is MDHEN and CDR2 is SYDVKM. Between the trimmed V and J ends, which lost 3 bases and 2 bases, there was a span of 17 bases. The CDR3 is CASSFGRGTTTYEQYF. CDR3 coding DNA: TGTGCCAGCAGTTTTGGGAGGGGGACTACCACCTACGAGCAGTACTTC. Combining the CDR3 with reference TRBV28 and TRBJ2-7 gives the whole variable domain DVKVTQSSRYLVKRTGEKVFLECVQDMDHENMFWYRQDPGLGLRLIYFSYDVKMKEKGDIPEGYSVSREKKERFSLILESASTNQTSMYLCASSFGRGTTTYEQYFGPGTRLTVT.

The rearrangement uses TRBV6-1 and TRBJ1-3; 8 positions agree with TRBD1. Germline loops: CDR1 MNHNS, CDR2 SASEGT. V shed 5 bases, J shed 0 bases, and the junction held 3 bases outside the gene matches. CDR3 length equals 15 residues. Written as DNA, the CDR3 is TGTGCCAGCAGTAAGGACAGGGCCTCTGGAAACACCATATATTTT. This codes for CASSKDRASGNTIYF.

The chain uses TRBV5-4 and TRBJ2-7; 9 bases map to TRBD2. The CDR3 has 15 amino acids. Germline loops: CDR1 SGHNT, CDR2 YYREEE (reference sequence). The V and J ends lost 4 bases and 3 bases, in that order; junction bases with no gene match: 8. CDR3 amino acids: CASSAGTSYNYEQYF. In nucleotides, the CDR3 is TGTGCCAGCAGCGCCGGGACTAGCTACAACTACGAGCAGTACTTC.

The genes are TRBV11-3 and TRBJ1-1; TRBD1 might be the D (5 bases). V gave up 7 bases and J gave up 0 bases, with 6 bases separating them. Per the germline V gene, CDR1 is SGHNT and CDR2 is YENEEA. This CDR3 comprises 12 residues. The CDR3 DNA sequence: TGTGCCAGCAAAGGGGTGAACACTGAAGCTTTCTTT. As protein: CASKGVNTEAFF.

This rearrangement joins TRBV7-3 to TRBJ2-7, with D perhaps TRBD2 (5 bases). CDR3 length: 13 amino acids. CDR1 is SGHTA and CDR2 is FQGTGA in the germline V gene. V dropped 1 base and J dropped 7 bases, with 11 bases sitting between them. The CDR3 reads CASSLSAGEEQYF. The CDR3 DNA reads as TGTGCCAGCAGCTTAAGCGCCGGGGAGGAGCAGTACTTC.

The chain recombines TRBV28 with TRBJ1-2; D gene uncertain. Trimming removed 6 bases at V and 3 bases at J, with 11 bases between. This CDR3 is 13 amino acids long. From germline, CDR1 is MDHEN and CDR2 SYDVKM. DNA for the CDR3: TGTGCCAGCAGAGACGACATGGACTATGGCTACACCTTC. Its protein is CASRDDMDYGYTF.

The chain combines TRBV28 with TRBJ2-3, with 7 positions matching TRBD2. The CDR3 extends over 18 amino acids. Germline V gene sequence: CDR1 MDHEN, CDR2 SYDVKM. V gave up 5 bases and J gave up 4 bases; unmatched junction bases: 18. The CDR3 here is CASSTLFARGGSADTQYF. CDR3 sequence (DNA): TGTGCCAGCAGTACCCTGTTCGCTAGGGGCGGGAGCGCAGATACGCAGTATTTT.

The DNA of the CDR3 is TGTGCTAGTGCCACCGACAGGGTAGGTTTCAATGAGCAGTTCTTC. It yields the protein CASATDRVGFNEQFF. The chain joins TRBV12-5 to TRBJ2-1; 7 bases are a match to TRBD1. V gave up 7 bases and J gave up 6 bases; unmatched junction bases: 12. The CDR3 is 15 amino acids. Germline V CDR1 and CDR2: LGHNT, FRNRAP.

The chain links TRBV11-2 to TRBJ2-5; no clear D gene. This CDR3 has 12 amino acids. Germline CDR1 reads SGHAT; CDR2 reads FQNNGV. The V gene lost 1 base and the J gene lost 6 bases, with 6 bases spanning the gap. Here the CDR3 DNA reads TGTGCCAGCAGCTTAGGGGAACAGACCCAGTACTTC. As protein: CASSLGEQTQYF.

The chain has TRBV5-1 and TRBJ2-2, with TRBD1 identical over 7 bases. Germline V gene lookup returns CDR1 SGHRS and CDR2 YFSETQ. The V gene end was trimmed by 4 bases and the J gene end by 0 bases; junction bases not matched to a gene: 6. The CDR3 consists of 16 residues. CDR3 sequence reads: CASSNRQGSNTGELFF. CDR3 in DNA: TGCGCCAGCAGCAACAGACAGGGATCGAACACCGGGGAGCTGTTTTTT.

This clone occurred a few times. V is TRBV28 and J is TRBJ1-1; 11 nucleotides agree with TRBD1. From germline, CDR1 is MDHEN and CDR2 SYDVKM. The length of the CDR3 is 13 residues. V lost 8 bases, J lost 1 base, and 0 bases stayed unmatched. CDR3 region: CASGTGGNTEAFF. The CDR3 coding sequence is TGTGCCAGCGGGACAGGGGGGAACACTGAAGCTTTCTTT.

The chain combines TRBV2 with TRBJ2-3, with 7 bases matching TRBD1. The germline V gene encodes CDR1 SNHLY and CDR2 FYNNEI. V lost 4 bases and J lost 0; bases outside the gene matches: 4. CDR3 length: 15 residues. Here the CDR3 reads CASSGWGQSTDTQYF. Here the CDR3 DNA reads TGTGCCAGCAGTGGTTGGGGACAGAGCACAGATACGCAGTATTTT.

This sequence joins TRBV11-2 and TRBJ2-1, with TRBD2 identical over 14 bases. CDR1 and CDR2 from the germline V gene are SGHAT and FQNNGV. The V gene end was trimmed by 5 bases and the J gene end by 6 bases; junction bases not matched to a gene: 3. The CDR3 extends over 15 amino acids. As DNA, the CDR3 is TGTGCCAGCAGCCGGACTAGCGGGAGGTTCAATGAGCAGTTCTTC. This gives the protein CASSRTSGRFNEQFF.